This T cell receptor beta chain is drawn from a study of blood T cell repertoires in COVID-19. Across the whole study: There were acute and convalescent COVID-19 samples, and they came from the United States, Italy and Spain. Sources were T cells, B-cell-depleted T cells, or PBMCs; the material itself was cDNA or gDNA.

In assigning cohorts, the study relied on participant-reported clinical history. This clone appeared a few times. V was cut by 4 bases and J by 2 bases, with 13 bases left in between. Germline V gene sequence: CDR1 SGHRS, CDR2 YFSETQ. The CDR3 extends over 14 amino acids. The protocol was immunoSEQ multiplex PCR, while the TCRdb copy is restricted to in-frame clones and leaves out a portion. The sample comprises fewer than 500,000 clones, over 75% of which are singletons, and roughly 1.4% rests with the top ten. V usage is TRBV5-1 and J usage is TRBJ2-7, with D perhaps TRBD1 (6 bases). This clonotype was sampled from a man aged 25-45 years who had recovered from COVID-19. What was sequenced was PBMCs or T cells enriched from blood (not recorded which). This chain's CDR3 is CASSAKTGPYEQYF. The CDR3 DNA reads as TGCGCCAGCAGCGCCAAGACAGGCCCCTACGAGCAGTACTTC.